One and the same sample provided the 8 T cell receptor beta chains below, sequenced in a study of T cell responses to AZD1222 COVID-19 vaccine. TCRdb's table, derived via immunoSEQ multiplex PCR, lists solely in-frame clones and lacks some. The top ten hold about 1% of the sample, which has approximately 170,000 clones, roughly nine tenths seen once. The material was peripheral blood, obtained 28 days after the second AZD1222 dose. All receptors derive from an adult who received the AZD1222 COVID-19 vaccine.

In nucleotides, the CDR3 is TGTGCCAGCAGTGAATATGGGACAGGCGATGAGCAGTTCTTC. It is translated as CASSEYGTGDEQFF. The chain combines TRBV25-1 with TRBJ2-1; 8 nucleotides align to TRBD1. The V and J ends lost 0 bases and 8 bases, in that order; junction bases with no gene match: 3. This CDR3 comprises 14 residues. CDR1 MGHDK and CDR2 SYGVNS come from the germline V gene.

This sequence joins TRBV5-4 and TRBJ2-7; 7 nucleotides agree with TRBD2. This CDR3 is 16 amino acids long. The trim removed 0 bases at V and 0 bases at J, leaving 6 bases unmatched. Germline values: CDR1 SGHNT, CDR2 YYREEE (reference sequence). This chain's CDR3 is CASSLVDGGYSYEQYF. Here the CDR3 DNA reads TGTGCCAGCAGCTTGGTGGACGGGGGGTACTCCTACGAGCAGTACTTC.

The chain couples TRBV2 to TRBJ1-5, with D hard to call. In germline, CDR1 is SNHLY, CDR2 FYNNEI. V was cut by 7 bases and J by 3 bases, with 7 bases left in between. CDR3 length equals 12 residues. The CDR3 sequence is CASNGNNQPQHF. As DNA, the CDR3 is TGTGCCAGCAATGGCAACAATCAGCCCCAGCATTTT. The full variable domain, its missing parts supplied by reference TRBV2 and TRBJ1-5, is EPEVTQTPSHQVTQMGQEVILRCVPISNHLYFYWYRQILGQKVEFLVSFYNNEISEKSEIFDDQFSVERPDGSNFTLKIRSTKLEDSAMYFCASNGNNQPQHFGDGTRLSIL.

The rearrangement uses TRBV7-9 and TRBJ1-5; the match to TRBD1 covers 7 bases. V trimming: 5 bases; J trimming: 7 bases; junction bases outside the gene matches: 2. Germline values: CDR1 SEHNR, CDR2 FQNEAQ (reference sequence). CDR3 length: 12 amino acids. The CDR3 loop reads CASSQGEQPQHF. The CDR3 DNA sequence: TGTGCCAGCAGCCAGGGGGAACAGCCCCAGCATTTT. The full variable domain, in which reference TRBV7-9 and TRBJ1-5 provide the parts outside the CDR3, is DTGVSQNPRHKITKRGQNVTFRCDPISEHNRLYWYRQTLGQGPEFLTYFQNEAQLEKSRLLSDRFSAERPKGSFSTLEIQRTEQGDSAMYLCASSQGEQPQHFGDGTRLSIL.

This rearrangement joins TRBV18 to TRBJ1-3; D is ambiguous. CDR3 length equals 13 residues. Trimming took off 3 bases at V and 2 bases at J, with 5 bases between the two ends. The germline gives CDR1 KGHSH, CDR2 LQKENI. CDR3 residues: CASSPGAGNTIYF. The CDR3 bases are TGTGCCAGCTCACCGGGAGCTGGAAACACCATATATTTT.

The gene calls are TRBV13 and TRBJ1-5; 7 bases agree with TRBD1. The CDR3 runs to 16 residues. Germline V gene sequence: CDR1 PRHDT, CDR2 FYEKMQ (reference sequence). After removal of 3 bases from V and 7 bases from J, the junction contained 12 bases not matched to a gene. The CDR3 spells CASSFGAEGAGQPQHF. In DNA, the CDR3 is TGTGCCAGCAGCTTCGGGGCAGAGGGGGCAGGACAGCCCCAGCATTTT.

The gene calls are TRBV7-9 and TRBJ1-1; 9 positions match TRBD1. V lost 2 bases, J lost 6 bases, and 4 bases stayed unmatched. The CDR3 is 14 amino acids. Germline V CDR1 and CDR2: SEHNR, FQNEAQ (reference sequence). The CDR3 DNA reads as TGTGCCAGCAGCTTAACAGGGGGCGTAGCTGAAGCTTTCTTT. Translation: CASSLTGGVAEAFF.

The chain joins TRBV3-1 (or the pseudogene TRBV3-2) to TRBJ1-2; D perhaps matches TRBD1 (6 bases). Germline lookup yields CDR1 LGHDT and CDR2 YNNKEL (reference sequence). Trimming pared 1 base from V and 4 bases from J, leaving 10 bases between. The CDR3 has 14 residues. The DNA of the CDR3 is TGTGCCAGCAGCCAAGGACAGGTACTCTATGGCTACACCTTC. Protein: CASSQGQVLYGYTF.